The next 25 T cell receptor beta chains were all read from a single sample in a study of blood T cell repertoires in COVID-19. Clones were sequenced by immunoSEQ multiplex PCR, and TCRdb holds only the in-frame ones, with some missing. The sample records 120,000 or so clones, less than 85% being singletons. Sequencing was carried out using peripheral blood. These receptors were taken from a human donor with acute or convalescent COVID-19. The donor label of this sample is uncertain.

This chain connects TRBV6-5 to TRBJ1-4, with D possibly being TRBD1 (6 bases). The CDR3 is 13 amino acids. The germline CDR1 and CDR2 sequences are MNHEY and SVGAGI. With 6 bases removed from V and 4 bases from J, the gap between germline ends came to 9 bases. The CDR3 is CASRRGFNEKLFF. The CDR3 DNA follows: TGTGCCAGCAGAAGGGGGTTTAATGAAAAACTGTTTTTT.

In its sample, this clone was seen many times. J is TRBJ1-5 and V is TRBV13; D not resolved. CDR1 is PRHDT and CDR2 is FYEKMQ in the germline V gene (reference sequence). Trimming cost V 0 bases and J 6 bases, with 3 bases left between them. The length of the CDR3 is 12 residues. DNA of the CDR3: TGTGCCAGCAGCTTAGGCAGTCAGCCCCAGCATTTT. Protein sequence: CASSLGSQPQHF.

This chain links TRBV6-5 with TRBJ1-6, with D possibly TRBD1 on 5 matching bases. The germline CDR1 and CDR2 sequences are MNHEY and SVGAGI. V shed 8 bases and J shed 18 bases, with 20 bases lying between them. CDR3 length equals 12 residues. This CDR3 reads CASGQAPRTPHF. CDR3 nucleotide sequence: TGTGCCAGCGGACAAGCCCCAAGGACCCCCCACTTT.

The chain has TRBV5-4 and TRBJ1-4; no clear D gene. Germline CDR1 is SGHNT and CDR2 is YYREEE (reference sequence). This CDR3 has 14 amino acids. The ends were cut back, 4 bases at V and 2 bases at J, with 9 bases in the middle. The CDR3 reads CASSPEATNEKLFF. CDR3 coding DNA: TGTGCCAGCAGCCCCGAGGCGACTAATGAAAAACTGTTTTTT.

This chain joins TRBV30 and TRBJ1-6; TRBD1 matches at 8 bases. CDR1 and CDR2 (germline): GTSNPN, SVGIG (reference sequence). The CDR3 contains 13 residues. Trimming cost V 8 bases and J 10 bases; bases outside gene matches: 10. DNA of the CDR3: TGTGCCAGCCGGACAGGGTGGGACTCACCCCTCCACTTT. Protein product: CASRTGWDSPLHF. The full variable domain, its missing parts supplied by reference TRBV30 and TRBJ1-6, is SQTIHQWPATLVQPVGSPLSLECTVEGTSNPNLYWYRQAAGRGLQLLFYSVGIGQISSEVPQNLSASRPQDRQFILSSKKLLLSDSGFYLCASRTGWDSPLHFGNGTRLTVT.

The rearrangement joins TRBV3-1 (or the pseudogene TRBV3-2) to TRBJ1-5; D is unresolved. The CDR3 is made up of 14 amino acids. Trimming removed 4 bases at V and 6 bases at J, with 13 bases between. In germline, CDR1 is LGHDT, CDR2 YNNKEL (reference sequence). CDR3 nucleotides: TGTGCCAGCAGCCTCGGGGTTGGTGCTCAGCCCCAGCATTTT. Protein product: CASSLGVGAQPQHF.

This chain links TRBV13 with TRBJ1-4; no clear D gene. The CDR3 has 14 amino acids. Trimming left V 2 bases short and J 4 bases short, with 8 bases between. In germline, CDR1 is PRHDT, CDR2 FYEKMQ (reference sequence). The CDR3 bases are TGTGCCAGCAGCTTAATGGGCATTAATGAAAAACTGTTTTTT. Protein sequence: CASSLMGINEKLFF. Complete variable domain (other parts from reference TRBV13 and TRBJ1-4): AAGVIQSPRHLIKEKRETATLKCYPIPRHDTVYWYQQGPGQDPQFLISFYEKMQSDKGSIPDRFSAQQFSDYHSELNMSSLELGDSALYFCASSLMGINEKLFFGSGTQLSVL.

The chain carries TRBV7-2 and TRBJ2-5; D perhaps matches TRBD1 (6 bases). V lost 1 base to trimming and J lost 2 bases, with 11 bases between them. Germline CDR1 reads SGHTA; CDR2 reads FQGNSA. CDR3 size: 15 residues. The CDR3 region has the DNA TGTGCCAGCAGCTTAGGGACAGCAATACAAGAGACCCAGTACTTC. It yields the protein CASSLGTAIQETQYF.

This CDR3 reads CASSLKSGGTQETQYF. DNA for the CDR3: TGTGCCAGCAGCTTAAAGAGCGGGGGGACCCAAGAGACCCAGTACTTC. The chain joins TRBV7-2 to TRBJ2-5; 9 bases are shared with TRBD2. V lost 2 bases and J lost 1; bases outside the gene matches: 5. Germline CDR1 SGHTA, CDR2 FQGNSA. This CDR3 has 16 amino acids.

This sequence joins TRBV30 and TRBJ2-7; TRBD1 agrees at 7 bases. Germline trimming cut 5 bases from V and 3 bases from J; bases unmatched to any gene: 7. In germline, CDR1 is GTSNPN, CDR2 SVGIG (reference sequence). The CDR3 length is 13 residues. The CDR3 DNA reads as TGTGCCTGGGCAGGACAGGTCAACTACGAGCAGTACTTC. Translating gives CAWAGQVNYEQYF.

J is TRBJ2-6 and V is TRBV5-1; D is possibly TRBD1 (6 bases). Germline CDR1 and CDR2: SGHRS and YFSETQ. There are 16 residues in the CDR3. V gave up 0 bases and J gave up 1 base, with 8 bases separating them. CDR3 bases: TGCGCCAGCAGCTTGGCCACAGGGTCTGGGGCCAACGTCCTGACTTTC. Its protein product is CASSLATGSGANVLTF.

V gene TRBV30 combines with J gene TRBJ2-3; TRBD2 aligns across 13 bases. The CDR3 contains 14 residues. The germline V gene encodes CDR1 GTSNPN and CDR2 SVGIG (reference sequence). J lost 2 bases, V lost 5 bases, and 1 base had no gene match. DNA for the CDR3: TGTGCCTGGGGGACTAGCGGGGCCACAGATACGCAGTATTTT. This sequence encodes CAWGTSGATDTQYF.

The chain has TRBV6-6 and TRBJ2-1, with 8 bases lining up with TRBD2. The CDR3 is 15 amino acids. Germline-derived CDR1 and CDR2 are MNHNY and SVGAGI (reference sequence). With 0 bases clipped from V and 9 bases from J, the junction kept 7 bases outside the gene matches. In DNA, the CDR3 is TGTGCCAGCAGTTACTCGAGCGGGGGAATGTCTGAGCAGTTCTTC. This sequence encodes CASSYSSGGMSEQFF.

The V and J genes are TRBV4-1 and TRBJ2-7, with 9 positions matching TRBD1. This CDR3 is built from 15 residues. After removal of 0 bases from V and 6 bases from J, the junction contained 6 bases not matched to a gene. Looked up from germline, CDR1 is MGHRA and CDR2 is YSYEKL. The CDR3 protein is CASSQDLDRGPEQYF. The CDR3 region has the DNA TGCGCCAGCAGCCAAGATTTGGACAGGGGACCCGAGCAGTACTTC.

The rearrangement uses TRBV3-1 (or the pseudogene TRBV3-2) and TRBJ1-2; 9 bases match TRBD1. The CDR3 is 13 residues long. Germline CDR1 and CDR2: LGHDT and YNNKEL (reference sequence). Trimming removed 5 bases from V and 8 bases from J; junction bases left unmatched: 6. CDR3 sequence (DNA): TGTGCCAGCAGCTACCGGGACAGGGCCGGCTACACCTTC. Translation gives CASSYRDRAGYTF.

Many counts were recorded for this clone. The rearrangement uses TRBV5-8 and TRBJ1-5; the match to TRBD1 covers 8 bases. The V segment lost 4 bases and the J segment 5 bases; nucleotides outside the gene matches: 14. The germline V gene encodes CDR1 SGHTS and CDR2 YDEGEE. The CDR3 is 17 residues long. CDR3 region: CASSLGQGSIGDQPQHF. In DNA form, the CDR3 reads TGTGCCAGCAGCCTCGGACAGGGATCAATAGGAGATCAGCCCCAGCATTTT.

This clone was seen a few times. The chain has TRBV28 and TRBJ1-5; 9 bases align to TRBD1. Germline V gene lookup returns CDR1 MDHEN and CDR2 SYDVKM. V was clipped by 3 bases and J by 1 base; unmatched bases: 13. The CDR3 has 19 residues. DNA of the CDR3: TGTGCCAGCAGTTTCCTCGGGACAGGGATAAGGAGGAGCAATCAGCCCCAGCATTTT. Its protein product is CASSFLGTGIRRSNQPQHF.

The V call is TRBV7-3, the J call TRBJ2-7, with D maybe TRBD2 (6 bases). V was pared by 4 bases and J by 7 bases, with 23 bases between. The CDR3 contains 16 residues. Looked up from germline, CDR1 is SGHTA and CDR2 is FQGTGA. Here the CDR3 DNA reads TGTGCCAGCAGCTCGCGCGGGGACCTTCCCTCGGAGGAGCAGTACTTC. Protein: CASSSRGDLPSEEQYF.

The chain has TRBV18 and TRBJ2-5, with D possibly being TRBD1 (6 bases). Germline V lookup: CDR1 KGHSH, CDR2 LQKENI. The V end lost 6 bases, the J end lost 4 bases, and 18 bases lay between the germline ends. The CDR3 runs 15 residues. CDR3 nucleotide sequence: TGTGCCAGCTCCAGGGGCGGTACAGGAGGAGAGACCCAGTACTTC. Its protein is CASSRGGTGGETQYF.

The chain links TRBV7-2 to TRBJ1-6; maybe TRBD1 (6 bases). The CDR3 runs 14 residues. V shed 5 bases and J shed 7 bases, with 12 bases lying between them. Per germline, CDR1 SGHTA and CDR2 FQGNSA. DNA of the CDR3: TGTGCCAGCAGCATTACAGGGAACAATTCACCCCTCCACTTT. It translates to CASSITGNNSPLHF. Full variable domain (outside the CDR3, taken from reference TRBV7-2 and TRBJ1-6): GAGVSQSPSNKVTEKGKDVELRCDPISGHTALYWYRQSLGQGLEFLIYFQGNSAPDKSGLPSDRFSAERTGGSVSTLTIQRTQQEDSAVYLCASSITGNNSPLHFGNGTRLTVT.

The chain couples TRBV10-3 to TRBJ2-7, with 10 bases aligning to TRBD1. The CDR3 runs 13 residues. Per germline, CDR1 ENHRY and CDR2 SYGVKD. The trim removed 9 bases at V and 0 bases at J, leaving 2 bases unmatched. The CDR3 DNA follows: TGTGCCATAGGGACAGGGGACTCCTACGAGCAGTACTTC. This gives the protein CAIGTGDSYEQYF.

CDR3 protein: CASSPRTGSVGEKLFF. The CDR3 bases are TGCGCCAGCAGCCCTCGGACGGGGAGTGTTGGTGAAAAACTGTTTTTT. The rearrangement joins TRBV4-1 to TRBJ1-4; unclear D gene. The CDR3 runs 16 residues. CDR1 and CDR2 (germline): MGHRA, YSYEKL. The V end was cut by 4 bases, the J end by 7 bases, with 19 bases between.

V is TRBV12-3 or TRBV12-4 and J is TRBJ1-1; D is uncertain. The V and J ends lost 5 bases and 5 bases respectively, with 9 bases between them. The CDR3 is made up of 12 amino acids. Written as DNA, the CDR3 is TGTGCCAGCAGTCCCTCGCGGACTGAAGCTTTCTTT. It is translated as CASSPSRTEAFF.

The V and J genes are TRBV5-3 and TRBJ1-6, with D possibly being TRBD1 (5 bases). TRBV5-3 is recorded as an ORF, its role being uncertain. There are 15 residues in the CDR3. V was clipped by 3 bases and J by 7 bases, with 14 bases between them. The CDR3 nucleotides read TGTGCCAGAAGCTCGCACAGGTTGGCCAATTCACCCCTCCACTTT. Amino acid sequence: CARSSHRLANSPLHF.

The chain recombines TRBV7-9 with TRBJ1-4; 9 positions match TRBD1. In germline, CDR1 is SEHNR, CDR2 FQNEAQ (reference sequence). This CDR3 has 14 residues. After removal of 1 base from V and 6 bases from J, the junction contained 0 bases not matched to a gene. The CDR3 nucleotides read TGTGCCAGCAGCTTAGGACAGGGGGATGAAAAACTGTTTTTT. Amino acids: CASSLGQGDEKLFF.